This entry lists 22 T cell receptor beta chains sequenced from one sample in a study of cytomegalovirus exposure and HLA in healthy donors. Primers: 60 Vbeta forward and 13 Jbeta reverse. Sequenced by immunoSEQ multiplex PCR; TCRdb stores in-frame clones only, minus some. This table holds 150,000 to 180,000 clones, roughly 77% found once. The material sequenced was PBMCs. The receptors shown here come from a man aged 25-45 years in good health and CMV-seropositive.

V usage is TRBV10-2 and J usage is TRBJ2-2; TRBD1 matches 7 bases. The CDR3 totals 15 residues. Germline V gene data show CDR1 as WSHSY and CDR2 as SAAADI. The trim removed 2 bases at V and 2 bases at J, leaving 2 bases unmatched. CDR3 DNA: TGCGCCAGCAGTGAGGACAGGGTAAACACCGGGGAGCTGTTTTTT. Translating it yields CASSEDRVNTGELFF.

This clone was counted a few times. The rearrangement uses TRBV7-8 and TRBJ2-7; TRBD2 matches at 8 bases. The CDR3 consists of 14 residues. Germline V gives CDR1 SGHVS, CDR2 FQNEAQ. J lost 6 bases, V lost 1 base, and 5 bases had no gene match. CDR3 in amino acids: CASSLGAGEGEQYF. CDR3 coding DNA: TGTGCCAGCAGCTTAGGAGCGGGGGAGGGCGAGCAGTACTTC.

The chain is built from TRBV21-1 and TRBJ1-2. TRBV21-1 is designated a pseudogene. The CDR3 is 15 amino acids. CDR3 region: CASSKSSGENYGYTF. In DNA, the CDR3 is TGTGCCAGCAGCAAATCTTCCGGGGAGAACTATGGCTACACCTTC.

The CDR3 loop is CASSDSKGASYNEQFF. The CDR3 nucleotides are TGTGCCAGCAGTGATAGTAAGGGGGCCTCCTACAATGAGCAGTTCTTC. The chain couples TRBV27 to TRBJ2-1; 7 bases are a match to TRBD1. Germline V gene lookup returns CDR1 MNHEY and CDR2 SMNVEV (reference sequence). The CDR3 consists of 16 residues. The V gene end was trimmed by 5 bases and the J gene end by 0 bases; junction bases not matched to a gene: 7.

This rearrangement joins TRBV27 to TRBJ2-7, with 8 bases fitting TRBD2. The junction had 6 bases not matched to a gene; V was cut back by 2 bases and J by 6 bases. Germline V gene lookup returns CDR1 MNHEY and CDR2 SMNVEV (reference sequence). The CDR3 is made up of 14 amino acids. DNA of the CDR3: TGTGCCAGCAGTTTAACGGGAGGGTCTAGCGAGCAGTACTTC. The encoded protein is CASSLTGGSSEQYF.

This chain joins TRBV7-2 and TRBJ2-3, with 8 bases aligning to TRBD2. Germline V gene sequence: CDR1 SGHTA, CDR2 FQGNSA. V was pared by 5 bases and J by 5 bases, with 6 bases of the junction left unmatched. This CDR3 spans 14 amino acids. The CDR3 coding sequence is TGTGCCAGCAGCGGTGGGACTAGAGTAGATACGCAGTATTTT. It translates to CASSGGTRVDTQYF.

The rearrangement joins TRBV10-3 to TRBJ1-1; 7 nucleotides match TRBD1. Germline trimming cut 7 bases from V and 2 bases from J; bases unmatched to any gene: 7. There are 14 residues in the CDR3. Germline lookup yields CDR1 ENHRY and CDR2 SYGVKD. CDR3 region: CAINPGTVNTEAFF. CDR3 sequence (DNA): TGTGCCATCAACCCCGGGACAGTTAACACTGAAGCTTTCTTT.

The rearrangement joins TRBV28 to TRBJ2-7; 7 bases line up with TRBD1. This CDR3 has 14 amino acids. J lost 3 bases, V lost 6 bases, and 8 bases had no gene match. Germline V lookup: CDR1 MDHEN, CDR2 SYDVKM. DNA of the CDR3: TGTGCCAGCAGCCGAAACAGGGGAAACTACGAGCAGTACTTC. Encoded protein: CASSRNRGNYEQYF.

This rearrangement joins TRBV5-5 to TRBJ1-2; D is ambiguous. Trimming stripped 0 bases from V and 4 bases from J, with 19 bases between. The germline V gene encodes CDR1 SGHKS and CDR2 YYEKEE (reference sequence). This CDR3 spans 17 amino acids. The CDR3 nucleotides read TGTGCCAGCAGCTTGGGGGTAGAGGGCTCCCTCCCCTATGGCTACACCTTC. It specifies CASSLGVEGSLPYGYTF.

This clone was detected a few times. The chain is built from TRBV11-2 and TRBJ2-1; TRBD2 is a possible D gene (5 bases). Germline V gene data show CDR1 as SGHAT and CDR2 as FQNNGV. V lost 10 bases and J lost 7, with 17 bases in between. CDR3 length equals 13 residues. In DNA, the CDR3 is TGTGCCAAAAAAACCTTTGGGGAGAATGAGCAGTTCTTC. This gives the protein CAKKTFGENEQFF.

This clone has only one observation. This chain uses TRBV6-1 with TRBJ2-5, with unresolved D. Deletions cut 2 bases from V and 2 bases from J, with 9 bases between. The germline V gene has CDR1 MNHNS and CDR2 SASEGT. The CDR3 spans 14 residues. The DNA for the CDR3 is TGTGCCAGCAGTGAACATGGCGGACAAGAGACCCAGTACTTC. Its translation: CASSEHGGQETQYF.

V and J are TRBV18 and TRBJ1-1, with D possibly being TRBD1 (6 bases). The germline V and J ends were trimmed by 4 bases and 1 base, with 13 bases remaining between them. Germline V gives CDR1 KGHSH, CDR2 LQKENI. The CDR3 runs to 15 residues. This CDR3 reads CASSQISTGNTEAFF. CDR3 nucleotides: TGTGCCAGCTCACAAATATCGACAGGGAACACTGAAGCTTTCTTT.

The chain combines TRBV6-1 with TRBJ2-7; 11 nucleotides line up with TRBD2. The CDR3 totals 18 residues. The germline gives CDR1 MNHNS, CDR2 SASEGT. V lost 3 bases to trimming and J lost 0 bases; unmatched junction nucleotides: 10. In nucleotides, the CDR3 is TGTGCCAGCAGTGACGGGATAGCGGGAGGGCGTGTCTCCTACGAGCAGTACTTC. Protein: CASSDGIAGGRVSYEQYF.

V usage is TRBV6-5 and J usage is TRBJ1-1; D is undetermined. CDR3 length: 15 residues. Trimming left V 2 bases short and J 0 bases short, with 10 bases between. In germline, CDR1 is MNHEY, CDR2 SVGAGI. The CDR3 region has the DNA TGTGCCAGCAGTTACGGAGGGAACATGAACACTGAAGCTTTCTTT. This translates into CASSYGGNMNTEAFF.

The chain combines TRBV10-3 with TRBJ2-5, with D possibly TRBD2 on 6 matching bases. Germline CDR1 and CDR2: ENHRY and SYGVKD. V was shortened by 0 bases and J by 4 bases, with 18 bases between the two germline ends. This CDR3 comprises 17 residues. CDR3 amino acids: CAISESGSNLGGETQYF. The CDR3 nucleotides are TGTGCCATCAGTGAGTCGGGGAGCAATCTGGGGGGAGAGACCCAGTACTTC.

This clone has only a few counts. The gene calls are TRBV4-2 and TRBJ1-2, with no clear D. Deletions cut 0 bases from V and 7 bases from J, with 6 bases between. Germline lookup yields CDR1 LGHNA and CDR2 YNFKEQ. CDR3 length equals 12 residues. This CDR3 reads CASSQEGGGYTF. The CDR3 bases are TGTGCCAGCAGCCAAGAGGGAGGTGGCTACACCTTC.

In nucleotides, the CDR3 is TGTGCCAGCAGCTTAGGGGCAGGGGGCTGGGGTAACACCGGGGAGCTGTTTTTT. It translates to CASSLGAGGWGNTGELFF. The chain carries TRBV7-2 and TRBJ2-2; TRBD1 aligns across 8 bases. From germline, CDR1 is SGHTA and CDR2 FQGNSA. With 1 base clipped from V and 2 bases from J, the junction kept 9 bases outside the gene matches. There are 18 residues in the CDR3.

This clone appeared a single time. This chain joins TRBV19 and TRBJ1-4; TRBD1 matches at 9 bases. CDR3 length: 13 residues. Germline V gene data show CDR1 as LNHDA and CDR2 as SQIVND (reference sequence). Losses at the gene ends were 9 bases for V and 7 bases for J; bases not matched to a gene: 6. In nucleotides, the CDR3 is TGTGCCAGCGAGGGACAGGGCTCTGAAAAACTGTTTTTT. Amino acid sequence: CASEGQGSEKLFF.

The chain combines TRBV30 with TRBJ2-3; the D gene is possibly TRBD2 (6 bases). Germline CDR1 reads GTSNPN; CDR2 reads SVGIG (reference sequence). The CDR3 loop spans 18 amino acids. Trimming took off 1 base at V and 0 bases at J, with 20 bases between the two ends. CDR3 loop: CAWSAGGTSTFSTDTQYF. The CDR3, as DNA: TGTGCCTGGAGTGCGGGCGGGACGAGCACATTTAGCACAGATACGCAGTATTTT. Complete variable domain (other parts from reference TRBV30 and TRBJ2-3): SQTIHQWPATLVQPVGSPLSLECTVEGTSNPNLYWYRQAAGRGLQLLFYSVGIGQISSEVPQNLSASRPQDRQFILSSKKLLLSDSGFYLCAWSAGGTSTFSTDTQYFGPGTRLTVL.

The chain employs TRBV7-2 and TRBJ2-2; 7 nucleotides align to TRBD1. V lost 5 bases, J lost 4 bases, and 13 bases stayed unmatched. CDR1 and CDR2 (germline): SGHTA, FQGNSA. The CDR3 consists of 17 residues. CDR3 sequence reads: CASSPREYRGSTGELFF. Written as DNA, the CDR3 is TGTGCCAGCAGCCCCCGTGAGTACAGGGGATCCACCGGGGAGCTGTTTTTT.

V usage is TRBV6-1 and J usage is TRBJ2-2; D might be TRBD1 (6 bases). This CDR3 region has 15 residues. CDR1 and CDR2 from the germline V gene are MNHNS and SASEGT. V lost 8 bases to trimming and J lost 6 bases, with 19 bases between them. The CDR3: CASRGQGILAGELFF. CDR3 nucleotide sequence: TGTGCCAGCCGAGGGCAGGGGATATTGGCCGGGGAGCTGTTTTTT.

This clone was seen a handful of times. CDR3 DNA sequence: TGTGCCAGCAGTTCAGCAGGGGGCTCCTATAATTCACCCCTCCACTTT. The encoded protein is CASSSAGGSYNSPLHF. This chain joins TRBV28 and TRBJ1-6; TRBD1 matches at 7 bases. J lost 0 bases, V lost 4 bases, and 3 bases had no gene match. The CDR3 covers 16 residues. CDR1 MDHEN and CDR2 SYDVKM come from the germline V gene.